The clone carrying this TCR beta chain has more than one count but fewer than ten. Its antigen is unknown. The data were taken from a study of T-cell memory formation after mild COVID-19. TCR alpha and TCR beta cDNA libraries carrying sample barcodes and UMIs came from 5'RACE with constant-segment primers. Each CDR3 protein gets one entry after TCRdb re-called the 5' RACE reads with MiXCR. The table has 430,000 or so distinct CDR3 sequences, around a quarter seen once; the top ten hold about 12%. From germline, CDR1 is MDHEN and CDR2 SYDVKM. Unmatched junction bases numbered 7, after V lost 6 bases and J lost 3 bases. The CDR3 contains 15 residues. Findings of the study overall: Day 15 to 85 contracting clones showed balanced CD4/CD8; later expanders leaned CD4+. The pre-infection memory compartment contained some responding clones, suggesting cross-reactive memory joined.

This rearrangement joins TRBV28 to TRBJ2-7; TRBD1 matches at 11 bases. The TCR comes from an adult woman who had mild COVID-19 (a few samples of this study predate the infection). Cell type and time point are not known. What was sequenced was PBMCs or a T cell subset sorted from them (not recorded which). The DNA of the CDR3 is TGTGCCAGCAGCCCGGGACAGGGGGATCTCTACGAGCAGTACTTC. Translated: CASSPGQGDLYEQYF.